This T cell receptor beta chain was found in a study of shared T cell receptors in the human thymus. Per germline, CDR1 SGHNT and CDR2 YENEEA. Trimming took 0 bases from V and 5 from J; bases not matched to a gene: 9. This CDR3 contains 18 residues. The assay was immunoSEQ multiplex PCR, and TCRdb's table has in-frame clones only and misses some. Of some 720,000 clones listed, around 87% are singletons. Separately, the same data were catalogued under a study of human thymus T cells.

This TCR derives from a boy less than two years old with a congenital heart defect. The sequencing sample was made of thymocytes. The gene calls are TRBV11-3 and TRBJ2-3; the match to TRBD2 covers 12 bases. The CDR3 DNA reads TGTGCCAGCAGCTTAGAGGGGAGGACTAGCGGGGAACTAGATACGCAGTATTTT. Amino acids: CASSLEGRTSGELDTQYF. The variable domain in full, with the rest retrieved from reference TRBV11-3 and TRBJ2-3, is EAGVVQSPRYKIIEKKQPVAFWCNPISGHNTLYWYLQNLGQGPELLIRYENEEAVDDSQLPKDRFSAERLKGVDSTLKIQPAELGDSAVYLCASSLEGRTSGELDTQYFGPGTRLTVL.